This T cell receptor (beta chain) was recorded in a study of shared clonotypes between healthy human individuals. Terminally differentiated effector memory CD45RA+ cells were left out of the naive CD8 fraction, which was CD45RO-negative and positively selected for CCR7. All donors were healthy HIV-negative adults lacking recent acute infections or vaccinations. Per germline, CDR1 MNHEY and CDR2 SMNVEV (reference sequence). V gave up 8 bases and J gave up 2 bases; unmatched junction bases: 9. This CDR3 has 14 residues. As concerns this clone: Its antigen is unknown.

Findings and limits, study-wide: Naive subsets generally had larger estimated richness than memory subsets.

The table came from immunoSEQ multiplex PCR; TCRdb's copy has only in-frame clones and leaves some out. The table shows 2 million to 2.5 million clones, with about 95% occurring only once. The sequenced material came from naive CD8+ T cells sorted from blood. This TCR was sampled from a man aged 18-30 years in good health. The chain combines TRBV27 with TRBJ2-7, with 7 nucleotides matching TRBD2. This chain's CDR3 is CASATSVLTYEQYF. As DNA, the CDR3 is TGTGCCAGCGCAACTAGCGTACTCACCTACGAGCAGTACTTC.